This T cell receptor (beta chain) was obtained from a study of blood T cell repertoires in COVID-19 (dated by TCRdb to about 2020). About the study as a whole: Collaborator samples came from the United States, Italy and Spain and covered acute and convalescent phases of COVID-19. The samples were drawn from two sources: the first 160 participants of the ongoing ImmuneRACE study, and 1,000 to 1,500 subjects contributed by 6 global collaborators. Subjects who had been exposed to COVID-19, were actively infected with it, or had recovered from it provided the deeply sampled blood TCRbeta repertoires that made up the dataset. The prospective study material was composed of cDNA or gDNA derived from T cells, B-cell-depleted T cells, or PBMCs. Where available, HLA class I and class II types were obtained from metadata supplied by the sample provider rather than from assay-based typing. A de-identified subject ID, COVID-19 status, age in years and sex were almost always included in the sample metadata. The repertoires were released in a freely available public database meant as a resource for research on the immune response to SARS-CoV-2.

Participants in the prospective study were aged 18 to 89 years, lived in 20 to 30 United States geographic areas, and enrolled through a virtual design. In the prospective study, participants were assigned to cohorts based on the clinical history participants reported in a screening survey and a study questionnaire. For ImmuneRACE Cohort 3, a participant was defined as recovered based on two consecutive negative NP/OP PCR tests, clearance by a healthcare professional, or resolution of symptoms. Each participant in the prospective study had whole blood, serum and a nasopharyngeal or oropharyngeal swab collected by mobile phlebotomists. Additional blood draws and questionnaires over an approximately two-month period could optionally be provided by prospective study participants. Before DNA extraction, prospective study blood samples were shipped either frozen or at room temperature. Summary of the overall study and its limitations: Clinical and demographic metadata were provided uncurated, with the amount varying by source and participant.

The CDR3 has 12 amino acids, counting the end cysteine and phenylalanine. The sequence is cut down to CDR3 DNA, 36 bases in frame from base 1. As encoded in the germline V gene (reference sequence), CDR1 is LNHDA while CDR2 is SQIVND. Trimming costs V 3 bases and J 5 bases, and their ends lie 5 bases apart. As to this clone: Its target antigen remains unknown. No much larger clone exists at a distance of one base, and base qualities are not known.

TCRbeta CDR3 regions were amplified from genomic DNA by means of the immunoSEQ Assay, a bias-controlled multiplex PCR. The study's own analysis went as follows. The number of nucleated cells in each sample was estimated by amplification of reference gene primers within the assay. To quantify the absolute abundance of each unique TCRbeta CDR3 rearrangement, sequence reads were collapsed and filtered. For each sample, productive Simpson clonality was calculated by taking the square root of Simpson's diversity index across productive rearrangements. TCRdb retrieved this table from immuneACCESS and kept in-frame rearrangements only. Not all clones are present; in checked studies, unresolved V genes account for under half, and no reason is known for the remainder. V and J calls and clone size are those listed in that table; D and trimming were worked out from the DNA. The sample table shows more than 250,000 clones, and roughly 90% are seen once. The ten biggest clones cover about a fifth of the sample.

The material sequenced was PBMCs or T cells enriched from blood (not recorded which). Rearrangement joined TRBV19 to TRBJ1-5, with the D gene call left open. The receptor's source is a young woman who had recovered from COVID-19. In nucleotides, the sequence is TGTGCCAGTAGTATTTTCGATCAGCCCCAGCATTTT. This encodes CASSIFDQPQHF.